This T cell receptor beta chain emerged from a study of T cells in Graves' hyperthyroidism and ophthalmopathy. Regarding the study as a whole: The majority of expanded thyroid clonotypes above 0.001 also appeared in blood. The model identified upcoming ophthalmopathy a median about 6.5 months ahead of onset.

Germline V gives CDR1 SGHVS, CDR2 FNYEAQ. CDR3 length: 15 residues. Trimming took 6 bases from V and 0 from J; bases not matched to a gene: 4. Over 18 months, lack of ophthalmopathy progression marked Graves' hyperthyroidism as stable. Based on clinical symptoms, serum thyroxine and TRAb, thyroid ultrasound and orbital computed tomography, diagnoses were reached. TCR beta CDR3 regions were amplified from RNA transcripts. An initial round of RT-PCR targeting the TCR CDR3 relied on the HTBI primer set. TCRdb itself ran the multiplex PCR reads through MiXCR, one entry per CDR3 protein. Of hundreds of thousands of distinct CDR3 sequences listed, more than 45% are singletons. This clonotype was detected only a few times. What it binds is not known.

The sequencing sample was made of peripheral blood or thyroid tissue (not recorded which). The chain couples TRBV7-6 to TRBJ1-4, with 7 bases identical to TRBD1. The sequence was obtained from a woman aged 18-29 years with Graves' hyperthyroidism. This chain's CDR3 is CASSFQGATNEKLFF. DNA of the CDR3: TGTGCCAGCAGTTTCCAGGGGGCAACTAATGAAAAACTGTTTTTT.